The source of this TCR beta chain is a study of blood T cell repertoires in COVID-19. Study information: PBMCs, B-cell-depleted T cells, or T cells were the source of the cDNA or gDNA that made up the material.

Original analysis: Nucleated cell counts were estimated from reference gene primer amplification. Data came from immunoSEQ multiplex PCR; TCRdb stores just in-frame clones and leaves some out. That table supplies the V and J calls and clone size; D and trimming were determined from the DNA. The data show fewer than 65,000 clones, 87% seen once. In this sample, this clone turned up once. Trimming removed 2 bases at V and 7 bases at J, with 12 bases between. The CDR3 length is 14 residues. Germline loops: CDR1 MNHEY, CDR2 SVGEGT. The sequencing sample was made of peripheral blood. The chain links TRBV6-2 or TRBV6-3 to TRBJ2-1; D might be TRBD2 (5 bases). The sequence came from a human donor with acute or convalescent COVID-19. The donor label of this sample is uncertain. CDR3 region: CASSYNGPGNEQFF. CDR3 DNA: TGTGCCAGCAGTTACAACGGTCCGGGGAATGAGCAGTTCTTC.